A single sample is the source of the 14 T cell receptor beta chains below, sequenced in a study of response to subunit inactivated influenza vaccine. Via MiXCR, TCRdb re-called the RT-PCR reads, giving one row per CDR3 protein. The data show 450,000 to 600,000 distinct CDR3 sequences, less than 8% seen once. The sample here was PBMCs from blood, taken roughly 24 months after vaccination. The origin of the receptors is a man between 50 and 70 years old who received an inactivated influenza vaccine.

This clonotype was detected only a few times. The chain is built from TRBV29-1 and TRBJ2-3; D is perhaps TRBD1 or TRBD2 (5 bases each). Trimming cost V 8 bases and J 11 bases, with 23 bases left between them. This CDR3 region has 13 residues. Germline CDR1 is SQVTM and CDR2 is ANQGSEA. CDR3 sequence (DNA): TGCAGCCTTGGGCATGTTGGGACGTCCGGGCAGTATTTT. It translates to CSLGHVGTSGQYF.

This clonotype turned up a few times. V gene TRBV10-3 combines with J gene TRBJ2-3; D gene unclear. CDR3 size: 12 residues. The germline CDR1 and CDR2 sequences are ENHRY and SYGVKD. V lost 8 bases and J 2 bases, leaving 8 bases between the germline ends. The DNA for the CDR3 is TGTGCCATCGGGCGTACCACAGATACGCAGTATTTT. It yields the protein CAIGRTTDTQYF.

There are a few counts of this clonotype. V is TRBV5-1 and J is TRBJ2-3, with 12 bases matching TRBD2. J gave up 4 bases and V 4 bases, and 7 bases lay outside the gene matches. The length of the CDR3 is 16 residues. Per germline, CDR1 SGHRS and CDR2 YFSETQ. For the CDR3, the DNA is TGCGCCAGCAGCAGGGAGCCTAGCGGGGGGGCAGATACGCAGTATTTT. Its translation is CASSREPSGGADTQYF.

Only a few counts were recorded for this clonotype. The chain uses TRBV24-1 and TRBJ2-1; 7 bases line up with TRBD2. This CDR3 spans 17 amino acids. V shed 3 bases, J shed 4 bases, and the junction held 11 bases outside the gene matches. CDR1 KGHDR and CDR2 SFDVKD come from the germline V gene. CDR3 in amino acids: CATSDPKTSEQYNEQFF. The DNA of the CDR3 is TGTGCCACCAGTGATCCAAAAACTAGCGAGCAATACAATGAGCAGTTCTTC.

In its sample, this clonotype was seen many times. V usage is TRBV20-1 and J usage is TRBJ1-2; no definite D call. The V end was cut by 0 bases, the J end by 8 bases, with 13 bases between. The CDR3 length is 13 residues. Germline V gene data show CDR1 as DFQATT and CDR2 as SNEGSKA (reference sequence). The CDR3 nucleotides read TGCAGTGCTAGAGACCCGGCGGCGGGAGGCTACACCTTC. Protein product: CSARDPAAGGYTF.

This clonotype was seen at least ten times. V and J are TRBV7-8 and TRBJ2-3; 11 nucleotides agree with TRBD1. The CDR3 spans 15 residues. CDR1 and CDR2 (germline): SGHVS, FQNEAQ. V shed 5 bases, J shed 1 base, and the junction held 2 bases outside the gene matches. CDR3 sequence: CASSLGQGGTDTQYF. The CDR3 bases are TGTGCCAGCAGCCTGGGACAGGGGGGCACAGATACGCAGTATTTT.

This clonotype occurred many times. V is TRBV4-3 and J is TRBJ1-6; tentatively, D is TRBD1 (6 bases). The germline V gene has CDR1 LGHNA and CDR2 YSLEER. Trimming left V 1 base short and J 4 bases short, with 8 bases between. CDR3 length equals 15 residues. The CDR3 here is CASSQGGQYNSPLHF. The CDR3 bases are TGCGCCAGCAGCCAAGGAGGACAGTATAATTCACCCCTCCACTTT.

This clonotype was counted ten times or more. This rearrangement joins TRBV20-1 to TRBJ1-5, with a tentative D call TRBD1 (6 bases). CDR1 and CDR2 (germline): DFQATT, SNEGSKA (reference sequence). CDR3 length: 14 amino acids. Trimming pared 0 bases from V and 12 bases from J, leaving 18 bases between. The CDR3 nucleotides read TGCAGTGCTAGAGATAGGACAAGGGGGATTAACCAGCATTTT. This encodes CSARDRTRGINQHF.

The chain carries TRBV29-1 and TRBJ2-3; 7 bases map to TRBD1. Germline loops: CDR1 SQVTM, CDR2 ANQGSEA. Losses at the gene ends were 4 bases for V and 2 bases for J; bases not matched to a gene: 6. There are 14 residues in the CDR3. The CDR3 nucleotides read TGCAGCGTTGGGCCCGGGACAGTCACAGATACGCAGTATTTT. Its translation: CSVGPGTVTDTQYF.

This clonotype was counted many times. The chain uses TRBV18 and TRBJ2-3, with D tentatively TRBD2 (5 bases). The germline V and J ends were trimmed by 3 bases and 1 base, with 8 bases remaining between them. This CDR3 comprises 14 residues. The germline V gene encodes CDR1 KGHSH and CDR2 LQKENI. This CDR3 reads CASSPLRGTDTQYF. CDR3 sequence (DNA): TGTGCCAGCTCACCTTTGCGGGGCACAGATACGCAGTATTTT.

This clonotype was seen a few times. This chain uses TRBV10-3 with TRBJ2-4, with 13 nucleotides matching TRBD2. CDR3 length: 19 amino acids. The ends lost 5 bases at V and 0 bases at J; junction bases unmatched: 10. The V gene's germline CDR1 is ENHRY and CDR2 SYGVKD. CDR3 in DNA: TGTGCCATCAGTACGGGACTAGCGGGACCGGGAGAAGCCAAAAACATTCAGTACTTC. This codes for CAISTGLAGPGEAKNIQYF.

The V gene is TRBV6-5, the J gene TRBJ2-5; D possibly corresponds to TRBD1 (6 bases). CDR1 MNHEY and CDR2 SVGAGI come from the germline V gene. CDR3 size: 15 residues. V was clipped by 4 bases and J by 5 bases, with 17 bases between them. CDR3 sequence (DNA): TGTGCCAGCAGTTCCGATACCGGGACATGGGAGACCCAGTACTTC. The encoded protein is CASSSDTGTWETQYF.

The sample holds a few counts of this clonotype. V gene TRBV7-9 combines with J gene TRBJ2-1; 7 nucleotides match TRBD1. The CDR3 runs 16 residues. Trimming at V came to 5 bases and at J to 4 bases, leaving 11 bases not matched to a gene. Germline V lookup: CDR1 SEHNR, CDR2 FQNEAQ (reference sequence). CDR3 coding DNA: TGTGCCAGCAGCAAGACAGGGTACGTCGGGTACAATGAGCAGTTCTTC. Translation: CASSKTGYVGYNEQFF. Filled out from reference TRBV7-9 and TRBJ2-1, the complete variable domain reads DTGVSQNPRHKITKRGQNVTFRCDPISEHNRLYWYRQTLGQGPEFLTYFQNEAQLEKSRLLSDRFSAERPKGSFSTLEIQRTEQGDSAMYLCASSKTGYVGYNEQFFGPGTRLTVL.

This clonotype was picked up many times. V usage is TRBV9 and J usage is TRBJ2-2; D not resolved. V lost 0 bases and J 1 base, leaving 10 bases between the germline ends. In germline, CDR1 is SGDLS, CDR2 YYNGEE. The length of the CDR3 is 16 residues. CDR3 sequence (DNA): TGTGCCAGCAGCGTAGACCCGGGCCTGAACACCGGGGAGCTGTTTTTT. This encodes CASSVDPGLNTGELFF.